The T cell receptor (beta chain) under discussion was sequenced for a study of blood T cells in healthy people across ages. General study points: Donor CMV status, an unknown factor, possibly confounded changes in expanded clonotypes. Naive T cell percentage by flow cytometry tracked strongly with beta diversity.

There are a few counts of this clonotype. The target antigen is unknown. A second roughly 6 to 11 cycle PCR used barcoded and J-beta primers. TCRdb re-called the 5' RACE reads through MiXCR, storing one row per CDR3 protein. The sample has 1.5 million to 2 million distinct CDR3 sequences, roughly two fifths seen once. Isolation yielded PBMCs, at least 7 million per sample, in every case. Trimming took 2 bases from V and 3 from J; bases not matched to a gene: 1. The length of the CDR3 is 14 residues. Germline loops: CDR1 MDHEN, CDR2 SYDVKM. The sequence came from a human donor in good health. Sample: blood. The rearrangement joins TRBV28 to TRBJ2-1; 7 bases agree with TRBD2. The CDR3 DNA is TGTGCCAGCAGTTTAAGGGACTACTACAATGAGCAGTTCTTC. It specifies CASSLRDYYNEQFF.